This T cell receptor (beta chain) derives from a study of shared clonotypes between healthy human individuals. Some clones are missing from TCRdb's copy, which holds only in-frame ones; the method was immunoSEQ multiplex PCR. The sample consists of over 2 million clones, less than 95% of them appearing once. The germline V gene encodes CDR1 MDHEN and CDR2 SYDVKM. V lost 11 bases, J lost 2 bases, and 8 bases stayed unmatched. The CDR3 extends over 14 amino acids. Sequencing input: naive CD4+ T cells from PBMCs. Subset of the sample: CD45RA+ positively selected. The V and J genes are TRBV28 and TRBJ2-2, with TRBD1 matching 7 bases. The sequence came from a man between 18 and 29 years old in good health. Some clones in this sample may be carry-over from other donors' samples. The CDR3 DNA reads as TGTGCCTCTGGGACAGTGACTAACACCGGGGAGCTGTTTTTT. Translation: CASGTVTNTGELFF.